Listed below are T cell receptor beta chains from one sample, sequenced in a study of blood T cell repertoires in COVID-19. The assay was immunoSEQ multiplex PCR, and TCRdb's table has in-frame clones only and misses some. The sample includes roughly 100,000 clones, 87% of them seen just once. The material sequenced was peripheral blood. These receptors all come from a human donor in a cohort sampled during active COVID-19. CDR3s include the opening cysteine and the closing phenylalanine or tryptophan. A D gene is named only where the DNA matches it firmly. Part of the rows lack a size; the others show once, few, many or a class for expanded clones.

D: TRBD1
J: TRBJ2-7
size: .
V: TRBV28
DNA: TGTGCCAGCAGTGTCATTACCGGACAGGGAATCTCCTACGAGCAGTACTTC
CDR3: CASSVITGQGISYEQYF

D: TRBD2
J: TRBJ2-1
size: .
V: TRBV11-2
DNA: TGTGCCAGCAGTTTGGGACTAGCGAACTACAATGAGCAGTTCTTC
CDR3: CASSLGLANYNEQFF

D: .
J: TRBJ2-7
size: .
V: TRBV2
DNA: TGTGCCAGCAGTGAGGGGGGGCGCGGGCCCGGCTCTTACGAGCAGTACTTC
CDR3: CASSEGGRGPGSYEQYF

D: .
J: TRBJ1-4
size: .
V: TRBV28
DNA: TGTGCCAGCAGCGTTCACAAACCGGAGGCAACTAATGAAAAACTGTTTTTT
CDR3: CASSVHKPEATNEKLFF

D: .
J: TRBJ2-7
size: .
V: TRBV11-2
DNA: TGTGCCAGCAGCTTTTCCGAGAGCTCCTACGAGCAGTACTTC
CDR3: CASSFSESSYEQYF

D: .
J: TRBJ1-4
size: .
V: TRBV6-6
DNA: TGTGCCAGCATCAACCGTCAGGGTAATAACGAAAAACTGTTTTTT
CDR3: CASINRQGNNEKLFF

D: TRBD2
J: TRBJ2-1
size: .
V: TRBV3-1/TRBV3-2
DNA: TGTGCCAGCAGCCTCGGACTAGCGGGAGGTGGAGATGAGCAGTTCTTC
CDR3: CASSLGLAGGGDEQFF

D: .
J: TRBJ1-2
size: .
V: TRBV5-1
DNA: TGCGCCAGCAGCTTGGGCGGGGGGGAACTGCTTTTCAGGGATGGCTACACCTTC
CDR3: CASSLGGGELLFRDGYTF

D: .
J: TRBJ2-3
size: .
V: TRBV6-6
DNA: TGTGCCAGCAAAGGGGGGGGTACAGATACGCAGTATTTT
CDR3: CASKGGGTDTQYF

D: TRBD2
J: TRBJ2-3
size: few
V: TRBV14
DNA: TGTGCCAGCAGCCAAGTTGTTCCTAGCGGGTACACAGATACGCAGTATTTT
CDR3: CASSQVVPSGYTDTQYF

D: TRBD1
J: TRBJ2-2
size: .
V: TRBV19
DNA: TGTGCCAGTGAGGGACAGGGAGGTTTCGGGGAGCTGTTTTTT
CDR3: CASEGQGGFGELFF

D: TRBD1
J: TRBJ1-2
size: .
V: TRBV7-8
DNA: TGTGCCAGCAGCTTAGCGCCCAGGGGGGACTATGGCTACACCTTC
CDR3: CASSLAPRGDYGYTF

D: TRBD2
J: TRBJ2-7
size: .
V: TRBV28
DNA: TGTGCCAGCAGTAGGACCGGTCCGGGGGGGCAGTACTTC
CDR3: CASSRTGPGGQYF

D: .
J: TRBJ2-1
size: .
V: TRBV20-1
DNA: TGCAGTGCTAGTGACTGGGCCGGATACAATGAGCAGTTCTTC
CDR3: CSASDWAGYNEQFF